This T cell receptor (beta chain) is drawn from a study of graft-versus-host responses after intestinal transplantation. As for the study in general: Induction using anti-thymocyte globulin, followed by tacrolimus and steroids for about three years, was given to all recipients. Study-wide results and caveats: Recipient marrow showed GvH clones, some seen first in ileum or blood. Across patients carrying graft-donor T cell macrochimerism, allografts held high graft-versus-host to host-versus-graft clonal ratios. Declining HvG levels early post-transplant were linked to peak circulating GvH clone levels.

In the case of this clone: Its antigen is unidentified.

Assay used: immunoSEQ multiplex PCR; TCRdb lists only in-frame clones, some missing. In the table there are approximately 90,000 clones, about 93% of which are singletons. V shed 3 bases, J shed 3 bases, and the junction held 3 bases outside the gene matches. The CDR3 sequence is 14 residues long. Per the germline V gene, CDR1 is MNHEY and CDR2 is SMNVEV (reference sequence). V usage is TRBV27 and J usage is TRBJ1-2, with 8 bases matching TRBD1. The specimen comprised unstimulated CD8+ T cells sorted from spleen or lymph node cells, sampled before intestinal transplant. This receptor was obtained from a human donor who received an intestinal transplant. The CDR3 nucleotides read TGTGCCAGCAGTTTCTCAGGGGGCGACTATGGCTACACCTTC. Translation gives CASSFSGGDYGYTF.